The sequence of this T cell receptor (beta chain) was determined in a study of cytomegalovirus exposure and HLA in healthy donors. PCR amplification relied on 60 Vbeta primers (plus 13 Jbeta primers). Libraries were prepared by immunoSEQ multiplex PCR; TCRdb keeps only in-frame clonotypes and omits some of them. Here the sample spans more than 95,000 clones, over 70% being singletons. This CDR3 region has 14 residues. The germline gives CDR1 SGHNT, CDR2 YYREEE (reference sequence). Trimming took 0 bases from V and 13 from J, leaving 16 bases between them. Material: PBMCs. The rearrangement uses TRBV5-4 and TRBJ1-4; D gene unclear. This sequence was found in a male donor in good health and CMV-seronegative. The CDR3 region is CASSLEGFGNRLFF. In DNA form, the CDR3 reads TGTGCCAGCAGCTTGGAAGGCTTCGGGAACCGACTGTTTTTT.